The 19 T cell receptor beta chains below were found in one sample sequenced in a study of T-cell reconstitution after alpha-beta-depleted transplantation in children. The TCRbeta library was prepared with unique molecular identifiers. From the PCR reads, TCRdb called clonotypes with MiXCR, one entry per CDR3 protein. The repertoire includes 210,000 or so distinct CDR3 sequences, approximately 11% of them detected once, and over 25% sits in the top ten. The sequencing here drew on PBMCs, taken before TCRalphabeta/CD19-depleted stem cell transplant. These TCRs come from a child under three years old with acute myeloid leukemia, due to receive a stem cell transplant.

The table lists this clonotype with many counts. The CDR3 is CASSMDRGETQYF. The CDR3 DNA sequence: TGCGCCAGCAGCATGGACAGGGGGGAGACCCAGTACTTC. The chain uses TRBV5-1 and TRBJ2-5; TRBD1 matches 10 bases. J lost 5 bases, V lost 4 bases, and 2 bases had no gene match. In germline, CDR1 is SGHRS, CDR2 YFSETQ. The CDR3 covers 13 residues.

At least ten counts were recorded for this clonotype. The genes are TRBV20-1 and TRBJ2-7, with 13 bases identical to TRBD2. The germline CDR1 and CDR2 sequences are DFQATT and SNEGSKA (reference sequence). V lost 3 bases and J lost 4; bases outside the gene matches: 12. CDR3 length equals 17 residues. Here the CDR3 DNA reads TGCAGTGCTAGCCTCTTCCTATGGACTAGCGGGAGTTACGAGCAGTACTTC. Translated: CSASLFLWTSGSYEQYF.

At least ten counts were recorded for this clonotype. J is TRBJ1-5 and V is TRBV27, with TRBD1 matching 7 bases. Germline trimming cut 5 bases from V and 2 bases from J; bases unmatched to any gene: 6. The CDR3 sequence is 15 residues long. CDR1 and CDR2 (germline): MNHEY, SMNVEV (reference sequence). This chain's CDR3 is CASSRQGRGNQPQHF. The CDR3 DNA is TGTGCCAGCAGTCGACAGGGTAGAGGCAATCAGCCCCAGCATTTT.

This clonotype came up many times. This rearrangement joins TRBV6-4 to TRBJ2-1; 7 nucleotides line up with TRBD1. Germline V gene data show CDR1 as MRHNA and CDR2 as SNTAGT. V shed 1 base and J 10 bases; nucleotides not matched to a gene: 4. CDR3 length: 13 amino acids. The CDR3 is CASSDLQGLEQFF. The DNA of the CDR3 is TGTGCCAGCAGTGACTTACAGGGGTTGGAGCAGTTCTTC.

This clonotype was recorded at least ten times. The chain is built from TRBV9 and TRBJ2-7; perhaps D is TRBD1 or TRBD2 (5 bases each). The germline CDR1 and CDR2 sequences are SGDLS and YYNGEE. V was clipped by 4 bases and J by 2 bases, with 10 bases between them. This CDR3 spans 13 amino acids. This CDR3 is CASSRGPTYEQYF. CDR3 coding DNA: TGTGCCAGCAGCCGGGGACCAACCTACGAGCAGTACTTC. The variable domain in full, completed from reference TRBV9 and TRBJ2-7, reads DSGVTQTPKHLITATGQRVTLRCSPRSGDLSVYWYQQSLDQGLQFLIQYYNGEERAKGNILERFSAQQFPDLHSELNLSSLELGDSALYFCASSRGPTYEQYFGPGTRLTVT.

This clonotype was seen at least ten times. The rearrangement joins TRBV7-6 to TRBJ2-1; no definite D call. Between the trimmed V and J ends, which lost 1 base and 9 bases, there was a span of 4 bases. Germline CDR1 is SGHVS and CDR2 is FNYEAQ. The CDR3 covers 11 residues. CDR3 DNA sequence: TGTGCCAGCAGCTTAGGCGCTGAGCAGTTCTTC. This sequence encodes CASSLGAEQFF.

This clonotype showed up many times. The V and J genes are TRBV19 and TRBJ1-5; no reliable D call. The germline V gene has CDR1 LNHDA and CDR2 SQIVND (reference sequence). This CDR3 is 13 amino acids long. The V end lost 7 bases, the J end lost 0 bases, and 7 bases lay between the germline ends. The DNA of the CDR3 is TGTGCCAGTATGAAGAATAGCAATCAGCCCCAGCATTTT. It is translated as CASMKNSNQPQHF.

Regarding this clonotype: With a much larger clone just one base away, this may be a read error. V and J are TRBV19 and TRBJ2-1; 11 bases align to TRBD2. V lost 3 bases to trimming and J lost 8 bases; unmatched junction nucleotides: 9. CDR3 length equals 16 residues. In germline, CDR1 is LNHDA, CDR2 SQIVND (reference sequence). The CDR3 loop reads CASSIGQGLAADEQFF. CDR3 coding DNA: TGTGCCAGTAGTATCGGCCAGGGACTAGCGGCCGATGAGCAGTTCTTC.

A few counts support this clonotype. The chain links TRBV28 to TRBJ2-7, with D unresolved. The ends were cut back, 6 bases at V and 4 bases at J, with 19 bases in the middle. Germline values: CDR1 MDHEN, CDR2 SYDVKM. CDR3 length: 15 residues. CDR3 bases: TGTGCCAGCAGCGCCCCGACTCCCGGTATGTACGAGCAGTACTTC. As protein: CASSAPTPGMYEQYF.

This clonotype has a count of ten or more. The chain uses TRBV5-1 and TRBJ2-2, with D possibly being TRBD2 (5 bases). V lost 4 bases, J lost 10 bases, and 11 bases lay in between. This CDR3 has 12 residues. Germline CDR1 is SGHRS and CDR2 is YFSETQ. The CDR3 protein is CASSPRDAELFF. DNA of the CDR3: TGCGCCAGCAGCCCGAGGGATGCGGAGCTGTTTTTT.

The V gene is TRBV20-1, the J gene TRBJ2-7, with TRBD2 matching over 7 bases. Germline V CDR1 and CDR2: DFQATT, SNEGSKA (reference sequence). V lost 0 bases, J lost 2 bases, and 4 bases stayed unmatched. This CDR3 is built from 14 residues. The CDR3 spells CSAREAGVPYEQYF. CDR3 bases: TGCAGTGCTAGAGAGGCGGGAGTACCCTACGAGCAGTACTTC.

The chain carries TRBV19 and TRBJ1-2; the D gene is possibly TRBD1 (5 bases). The ends were cut back, 0 bases at V and 4 bases at J, with 9 bases in the middle. Germline CDR1 is LNHDA and CDR2 is SQIVND (reference sequence). This CDR3 comprises 14 residues. The CDR3 DNA reads TGTGCCAGTAGTATAGATAACAGGATCTATGGCTACACCTTC. It is translated as CASSIDNRIYGYTF.

This clonotype turned up a few times. The V and J genes are TRBV28 and TRBJ1-5, with D possibly being TRBD1 (5 bases). The CDR3 totals 14 residues. The germline gives CDR1 MDHEN, CDR2 SYDVKM. V was cut by 8 bases and J by 6 bases, with 17 bases left in between. The DNA for the CDR3 is TGTGCCAGCGGCGGGTTGGGGGGGGGTCAGCCCCAGCATTTT. As protein: CASGGLGGGQPQHF.

This clonotype showed up many times. The rearrangement links TRBV20-1 to TRBJ2-2; 8 nucleotides align to TRBD1. From germline, CDR1 is DFQATT and CDR2 SNEGSKA (reference sequence). This CDR3 region has 14 residues. V dropped 2 bases and J dropped 6; count of bases not matched to a gene: 5. The CDR3 is CSARLSGGPGELFF. Written as DNA, the CDR3 is TGCAGTGCTAGACTATCAGGGGGCCCCGGGGAGCTGTTTTTT.

The sample holds many counts of this clonotype. This CDR3 is CASFIGTLNTGELFF. CDR3 coding DNA: TGTGCCAGCTTCATCGGGACCTTGAACACCGGGGAGCTGTTTTTT. The V call is TRBV6-2 or TRBV6-3, the J call TRBJ2-2; D assignment may be TRBD1 or TRBD2 (5 bases each). Germline CDR1 MNHEY, CDR2 SVGEGT. The CDR3 loop spans 15 amino acids. V lost 8 bases to trimming and J lost 1 base, with 14 bases between them.

This clonotype showed up many times. The chain employs TRBV11-2 and TRBJ2-5; perhaps D is TRBD1 or TRBD2 (5 bases each). Between the trimmed V and J ends, which lost 5 bases and 2 bases, there was a span of 9 bases. There are 13 residues in the CDR3. In germline, CDR1 is SGHAT, CDR2 FQNNGV. CDR3 sequence (DNA): TGTGCCAGCAGCAGGGGAGATCAAGAGACCCAGTACTTC. Translated, it gives CASSRGDQETQYF.

This clonotype has a count of ten or more. The chain links TRBV5-4 to TRBJ2-3; 8 bases map to TRBD2. Germline CDR1 reads SGHNT; CDR2 reads YYREEE (reference sequence). The CDR3 is 16 residues long. The V gene end was trimmed by 4 bases and the J gene end by 1 base; junction bases not matched to a gene: 8. For the CDR3, the DNA is TGTGCCAGCAGCCCGGGACTAGTATGGGGCACAGATACGCAGTATTTT. It translates to CASSPGLVWGTDTQYF.

This clonotype has at least ten counts. CDR3 in DNA: TGTGCCAGCAGTTCCGGGGGGGCCGGTGAGCAGTTCTTC. As protein: CASSSGGAGEQFF. V is TRBV12-3 or TRBV12-4 and J is TRBJ2-1, with 8 bases that match TRBD2. The CDR3 has 13 residues. J gave up 9 bases and V 4 bases, and 5 bases lay outside the gene matches.

This clonotype occurred many times. The genes are TRBV29-1 and TRBJ1-3; D is possibly TRBD1 (6 bases). Germline CDR1 and CDR2: SQVTM and ANQGSEA. V dropped 4 bases and J dropped 0 bases, with 22 bases sitting between them. The CDR3 is made up of 18 amino acids. The CDR3 is CSVAGGQRVPSSGNTIYF. In nucleotides, the CDR3 is TGCAGCGTTGCCGGTGGACAGCGTGTTCCTAGCTCTGGAAACACCATATATTTT.